This TCR beta chain derives from a study of CD8+ T cells in alopecia areata. cDNA serving as the sequencing template came from extracted, reverse transcribed RNA. Using immunoSEQ multiplex PCR, the repertoire was profiled, and TCRdb retains in-frame clones only, with some absent. The repertoire holds 150,000 or so clones, with 45% to 55% as singletons. To note about this clone: Its specificity is unknown.

Individuals with alopecia areata gave both lesional scalp punch biopsies and peripheral blood for collection. The CDR3 has 15 amino acids. The V and J ends lost 2 bases and 3 bases, in that order; junction bases with no gene match: 2. The germline CDR1 and CDR2 sequences are MNHNY and SVGAGI (reference sequence). Study-level points and caveats: Greater clonality was observed in lesional scalp samples, especially alopecia totalis/universalis, versus normal scalp. Patients shared TCRs less clearly than mice did, possibly owing to HLA.

Here the sequenced sample was CD8+ T cells sorted from blood, taken at week 0. The rearrangement joins TRBV6-6 to TRBJ2-1, with 9 bases that match TRBD2. The receptor's source is a human donor with alopecia areata. CDR3 protein: CASSYPSGDYNEQFF. Written as DNA, the CDR3 is TGTGCCAGCAGTTACCCTAGCGGGGACTACAATGAGCAGTTCTTC.